These 2 T cell receptor beta chains were all obtained from the same sample, sequenced in a study of blood T cell repertoires in COVID-19. Measured with immunoSEQ multiplex PCR; TCRdb has only the in-frame clones, and not every one. The data contain about 80,000 clones, roughly 80% of them seen just once; the ten biggest clones take up under 45%. Sequencing was performed on peripheral blood. Every receptor here comes from a woman between 65 and 79 years old with acute or convalescent COVID-19.

The V and J genes are TRBV18 and TRBJ2-1, with a tentative D call TRBD2 (6 bases). The CDR3 spans 18 residues. Per the germline V gene, CDR1 is KGHSH and CDR2 is LQKENI. V shed 2 bases and J shed 0 bases, with 17 bases lying between them. The CDR3 DNA follows: TGTGCCAGCTCACCAAGCACCGGTACCGGGAGCTCCTACAATGAGCAGTTCTTC. This gives the protein CASSPSTGTGSSYNEQFF.

The DNA for the CDR3 is TGTGCCAGCAGTTCCGGGCTAGCTCCCTACGAGCAGTACTTC. Its translation is CASSSGLAPYEQYF. The V call is TRBV6-5, the J call TRBJ2-7; TRBD2 might be the D (5 bases). Between the trimmed V and J ends, which lost 4 bases and 2 bases, there was a span of 12 bases. This CDR3 is 14 amino acids long. Germline assignment: CDR1 MNHEY and CDR2 SVGAGI.